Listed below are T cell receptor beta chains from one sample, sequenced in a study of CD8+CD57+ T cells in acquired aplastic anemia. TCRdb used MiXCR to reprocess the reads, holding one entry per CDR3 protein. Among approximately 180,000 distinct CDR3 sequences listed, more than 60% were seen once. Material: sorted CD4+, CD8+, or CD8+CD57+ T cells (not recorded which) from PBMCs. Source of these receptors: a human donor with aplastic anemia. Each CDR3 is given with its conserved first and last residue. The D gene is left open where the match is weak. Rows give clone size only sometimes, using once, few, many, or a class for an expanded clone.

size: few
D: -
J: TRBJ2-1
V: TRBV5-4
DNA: TGTGCCACCAGTGACAAGGGCCCTGGCTACAATGAGCAGTTCTTC
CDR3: CATSDKGPGYNEQFF

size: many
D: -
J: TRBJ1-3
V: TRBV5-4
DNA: TGTGCCAGCAGCTTGGGTTCCAGGGATGGAAACACCATATATTTT
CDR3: CASSLGSRDGNTIYF

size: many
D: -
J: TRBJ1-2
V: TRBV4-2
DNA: TGTGCCAGCAGCCAAGAGATCCAGGACCACTATGGCTACACCTTC
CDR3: CASSQEIQDHYGYTF

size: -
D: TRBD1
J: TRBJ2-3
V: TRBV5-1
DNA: TGCGCCAGCCGGGGACAGGGACTTGATACGCAGTATTTT
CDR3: CASRGQGLDTQYF

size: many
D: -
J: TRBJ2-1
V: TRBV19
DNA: TGTGCCAGTAGTCCCCTGGTTGGGGCGACTGAGCAGTTCTTC
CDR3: CASSPLVGATEQFF

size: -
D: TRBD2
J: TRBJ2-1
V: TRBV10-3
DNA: TGTGCCATCGCGACCAGCGGGGGTGACAATGAGCAGTTCTTC
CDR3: CAIATSGGDNEQFF

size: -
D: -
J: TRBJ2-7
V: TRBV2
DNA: TGTGCCAGCAGTGATTCAGGCTTATCCTACGAGCAGTACTTC
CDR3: CASSDSGLSYEQYF

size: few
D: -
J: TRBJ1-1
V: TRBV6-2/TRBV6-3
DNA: TGTGCCAGCAGTCAGGGGCCGCGGACTGAAGCTTTCTTT
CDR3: CASSQGPRTEAFF

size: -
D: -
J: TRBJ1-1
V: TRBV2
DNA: TGTGCCAGCAGTGTCGGGGTTGGTACTGAAGCTTTCTTT
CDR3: CASSVGVGTEAFF

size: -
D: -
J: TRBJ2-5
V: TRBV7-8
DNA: TGTGCCAGCAGCCCCGGACCTAGGGAGACCCAGTACTTC
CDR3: CASSPGPRETQYF

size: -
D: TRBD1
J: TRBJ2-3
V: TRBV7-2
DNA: TGTGCCAGCAGCACCCCTGGACAGGGGGTTCTCACAGATACGCAGTATTTT
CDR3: CASSTPGQGVLTDTQYF

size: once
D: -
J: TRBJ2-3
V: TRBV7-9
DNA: TGTGCCAGCAGCCCCTTGGGCAGCACAGATACGCAGTATTTT
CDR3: CASSPLGSTDTQYF

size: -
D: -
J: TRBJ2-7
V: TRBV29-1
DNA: TGCAGCGTCCCCCGCCAGGGTAGCTCCTACGAGCAGTACTTC
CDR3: CSVPRQGSSYEQYF

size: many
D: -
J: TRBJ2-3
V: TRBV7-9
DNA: TGTGCCAGCAGCTTGATCAACATGGGCACAGATACGCAGTATTTT
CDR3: CASSLINMGTDTQYF

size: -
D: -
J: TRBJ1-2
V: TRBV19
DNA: TGTGCCAGTAGTATTCAGGTCTCCCACTATGGCTACACCTTC
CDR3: CASSIQVSHYGYTF

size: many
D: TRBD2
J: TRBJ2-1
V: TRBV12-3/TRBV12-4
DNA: TGTGCCAGCAGTCCCGGACTAGCGGGGGGGCTATACAATGAGCAGTTCTTC
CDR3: CASSPGLAGGLYNEQFF

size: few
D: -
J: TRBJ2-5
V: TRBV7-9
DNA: TGTGCCAGCAGCTTGATGGAAGAGACCCAGTACTTC
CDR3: CASSLMEETQYF

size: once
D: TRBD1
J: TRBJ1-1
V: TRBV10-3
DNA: TGTGCCATCAGTGGGGGACAGGGGGAAAACACTGAAGCTTTCTTT
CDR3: CAISGGQGENTEAFF

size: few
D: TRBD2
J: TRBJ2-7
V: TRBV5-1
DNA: TGCGCCAGCAGCTTAGGGGAGGGCCTTTACGAGCAGTACTTC
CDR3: CASSLGEGLYEQYF

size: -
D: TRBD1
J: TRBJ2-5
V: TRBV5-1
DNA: TGCGCCAGCAGCTTAACGGGACAGCAAAAGTACTTC
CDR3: CASSLTGQQKYF

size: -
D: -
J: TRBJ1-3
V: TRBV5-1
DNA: TGCGCCAGCAGTGATGCCGGGTCCCAAAACACCATATATTTT
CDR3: CASSDAGSQNTIYF

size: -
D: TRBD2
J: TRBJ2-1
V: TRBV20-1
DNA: TGCAGTGCTGCTCCTTCGGGGGGGGGGCCCAATGAGCAGTTCTTC
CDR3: CSAAPSGGGPNEQFF

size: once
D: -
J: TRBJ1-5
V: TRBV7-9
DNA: TGTGCCAGCAGCCCCGGCAGGGTAGGCAATCAGCCCCAGCATTTT
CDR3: CASSPGRVGNQPQHF

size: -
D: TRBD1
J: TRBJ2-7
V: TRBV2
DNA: TGTGCCAAAGATAGGGGACAGGGGGCCTACGAGCAGTACTTC
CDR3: CAKDRGQGAYEQYF

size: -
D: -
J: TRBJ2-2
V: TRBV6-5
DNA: TGTGCCAGCAGTTTTTACTCCCCCGGGGAGCTGTTTTTT
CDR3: CASSFYSPGELFF

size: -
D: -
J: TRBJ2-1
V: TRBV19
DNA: TGTGCCAGTAGTACAGGAGGCGAAGTGAATGAGCAGTTCTTC
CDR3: CASSTGGEVNEQFF

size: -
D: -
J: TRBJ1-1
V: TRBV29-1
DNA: TGCAGCGTGAGGTCCAGGGAGAACACTGAAGCTTTCTTT
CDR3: CSVRSRENTEAFF

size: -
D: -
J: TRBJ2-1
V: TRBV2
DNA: TGTGCCACCCGGCTCGGGACCACCAATGAGCAGTTCTTC
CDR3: CATRLGTTNEQFF

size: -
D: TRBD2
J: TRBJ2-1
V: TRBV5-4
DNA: TGTGCCAGCAGCCTATCTAGCGGGACCTACAATGAGCAGTTCTTC
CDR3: CASSLSSGTYNEQFF

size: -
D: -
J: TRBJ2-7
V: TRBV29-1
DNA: TGCAGCGTTCTCGTTAATCGGGACTCACGCACCTACGAGCAGTACTTC
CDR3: CSVLVNRDSRTYEQYF

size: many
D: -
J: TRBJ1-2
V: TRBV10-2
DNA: TGCGCCAGCAGTGAGATGGTGGGGACCTATGGCTACACCTTC
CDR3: CASSEMVGTYGYTF

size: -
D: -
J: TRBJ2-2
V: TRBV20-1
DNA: TGCAGTGCTAGAGTACGGTGGGGGGGCGCGAACACCGGGGAGCTGTTTTTT
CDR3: CSARVRWGGANTGELFF

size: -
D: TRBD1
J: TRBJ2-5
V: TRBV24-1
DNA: TGTGCCACCAGTGATTTAGGGGCGACAGGGAAAGAGACCCAGTACTTC
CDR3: CATSDLGATGKETQYF

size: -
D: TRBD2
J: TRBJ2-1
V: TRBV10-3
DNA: TGTGCCATCAGTGAGTCACGGGAGGACTACAATGAGCAGTTCTTC
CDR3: CAISESREDYNEQFF

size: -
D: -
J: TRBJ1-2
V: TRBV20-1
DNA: TGCAGTGCTCCAACGTCCGGACAGACCAACTATGGCTACACCTTC
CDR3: CSAPTSGQTNYGYTF

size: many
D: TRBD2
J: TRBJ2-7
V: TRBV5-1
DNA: TGCGCCAGCAGCTTTGGTGGGGGGGGGTACGAGCAGTACTTC
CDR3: CASSFGGGGYEQYF

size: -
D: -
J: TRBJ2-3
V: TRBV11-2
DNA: TGTGCCAGCAGCTTAGATGGAACAGATACGCAGTATTTT
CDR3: CASSLDGTDTQYF

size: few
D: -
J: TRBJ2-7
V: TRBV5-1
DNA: TGCGCCAGCAGCTTGTCTGGGATGCCCTACGAGCAGTACTTC
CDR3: CASSLSGMPYEQYF

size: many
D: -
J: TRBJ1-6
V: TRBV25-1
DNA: TGTGCCAGCAGTTTTATGGGTTCACCCCTCCACTTT
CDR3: CASSFMGSPLHF

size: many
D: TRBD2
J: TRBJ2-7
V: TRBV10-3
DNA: TGTGCCATCAGTGATGGAGCGGGGGGGCCGACAGGCGAGCAGTACTTC
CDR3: CAISDGAGGPTGEQYF

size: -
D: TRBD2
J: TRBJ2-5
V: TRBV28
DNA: TGTGCCAGCAGTGGCGGGACTACCGAGACCCAGTACTTC
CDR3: CASSGGTTETQYF

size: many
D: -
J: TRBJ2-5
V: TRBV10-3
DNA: TGTGCCATCAGTGATCCCCAGTACTTC
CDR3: CAISDPQYF

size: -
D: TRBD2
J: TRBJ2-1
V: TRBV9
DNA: TGTGCCAGCAGCCCGGGACTAGCGAAGGGGAATGAGCAGTTCTTC
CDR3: CASSPGLAKGNEQFF

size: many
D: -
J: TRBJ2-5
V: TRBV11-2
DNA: TGTGCCAGCAGCTTGGACCACCAAGAGACCCAGTACTTC
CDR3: CASSLDHQETQYF

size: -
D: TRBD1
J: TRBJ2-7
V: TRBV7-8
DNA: TGTGCCAGCAGCCCCGGGACAGGGGGCTACCAGCAGTACTTC
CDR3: CASSPGTGGYQQYF

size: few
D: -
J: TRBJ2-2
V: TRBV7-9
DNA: TGTGCCAGCAGCTTAGACGGGCTAGCCGGGGAGCTGTTTTTT
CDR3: CASSLDGLAGELFF

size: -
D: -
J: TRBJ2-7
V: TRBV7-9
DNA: TGTGCCAGCAGCCTAGCGTGGGATCCCGAGTCCTACGAGCAGTACTTC
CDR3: CASSLAWDPESYEQYF

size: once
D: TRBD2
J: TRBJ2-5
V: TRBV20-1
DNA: TGCAGTGCTAGAAGATCCGTTAAAAGCGGGGTGGGAGAGACCCAGTACTTC
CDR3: CSARRSVKSGVGETQYF

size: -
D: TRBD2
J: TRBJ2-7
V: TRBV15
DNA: TGTGCCACCAGCAGAGATTCCTTTAGCGGGTTTTCCTACGAGCAGTACTTC
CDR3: CATSRDSFSGFSYEQYF

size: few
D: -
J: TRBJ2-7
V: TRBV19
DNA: TGTGCCGGTAGTATACAAACGGGGGACTACGAGCAGTACTTC
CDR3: CAGSIQTGDYEQYF

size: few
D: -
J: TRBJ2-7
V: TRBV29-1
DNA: TGCAGCGTTGGGACTGTCTACGAGCAGTACTTC
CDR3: CSVGTVYEQYF

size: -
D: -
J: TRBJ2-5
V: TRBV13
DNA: TGTGCCAGCAGCTTAGGGGCGGACCAAGAGACCCAGTACTTC
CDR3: CASSLGADQETQYF

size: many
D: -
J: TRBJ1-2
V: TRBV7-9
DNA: TGTGCCAGCAGCCCCCGACAGTTCCGGTATAGCTACACCTTC
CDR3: CASSPRQFRYSYTF

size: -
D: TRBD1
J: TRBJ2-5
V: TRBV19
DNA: TGTGCCAGTAGCCCTAGGGGGGCGGGAACAGGGGGGGAGACCCAGTACTTC
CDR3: CASSPRGAGTGGETQYF